The entry that follows covers one T cell receptor beta chain sequence. The target antigen is unknown. The CDR3 has 11 amino acids. With 5 bases removed from V and 5 bases from J, the gap between germline ends came to 6 bases. Per the germline V gene, CDR1 is SGHTA and CDR2 is FQGTGA. This entry is derived from a study of cytomegalovirus exposure and HLA in healthy donors. Regarding the study as a whole: As was reported, the classifier diagnosed cytomegalovirus status with high specificity and sensitivity.

Researchers ran the PCR with 60 Vbeta and 13 Jbeta primers. Profiled with immunoSEQ multiplex PCR; TCRdb holds only in-frame clones, not every one. Among around 150,000 clones, 77% were seen once, and the ten largest hold roughly 7.3%. The receptor was derived from a male donor in good health and CMV-seropositive. Material for sequencing was PBMCs. The chain is built from TRBV7-3 and TRBJ1-2; D gene uncertain. The CDR3 bases are TGTGCCAGCAGCGCCGGTTATGGCTACACCTTC. Encoded protein: CASSAGYGYTF. The variable domain in full, completed from reference TRBV7-3 and TRBJ1-2, reads GAGVSQTPSNKVTEKGKYVELRCDPISGHTALYWYRQSLGQGPEFLIYFQGTGAADDSGLPNDRFFAVRPEGSVSTLKIQRTERGDSAVYLCASSAGYGYTFGSGTRLTVV.